A selection of T cell receptor beta chains follows, all from one sample in a study of blood T cell repertoires in COVID-19. TCRdb keeps only in-frame clones here, not all; method: immunoSEQ multiplex PCR. Altogether fewer than 250,000 clones are present, about 93% being singletons, with the ten largest covering approximately 0.8%. The specimen was peripheral blood. These TCRs come from a man in his thirties or forties with COVID-19, enrolled during active disease. Both conserved end residues are trimmed from each CDR3. D genes are given only for firm matches.

d_gene,v_gene,CDR3aa
TRBD1,TRBV9,ASSVSDRALYGYT
TRBD1,TRBV3-1/TRBV3-2,ASSHDDRGDTIY
TRBD1,TRBV2,ASSVDRATGNTIY
NA,TRBV6-4,ASSDSGRRGTQY
TRBD2,TRBV5-1,ASSTGTSVVGEQF
TRBD1,TRBV6-5,ASSYPGQGTTEAF
NA,TRBV14,ASSQDEGYYGYT
TRBD2,TRBV3-1/TRBV3-2,ASSQDVERGGSLVAKNIQY
TRBD1,TRBV14,ASSQSRGIPNYGYT
TRBD1,TRBV19,ASSMGQGNQPQH
NA,TRBV2,ASSVLSSGNTIY
TRBD1,TRBV10-3,AISEYGQGNTEAF
TRBD1,TRBV5-1,ASSPGTGKETQY
TRBD1,TRBV28,ASSQAGTGMVGKPQH
NA,TRBV3-1/TRBV3-2,ASSSIPGQRNEKLF
NA,TRBV2,ASLASNTGELF
NA,TRBV7-5,VRSGTLGGYT
TRBD1,TRBV5-4,ASSFPGTGLPTDGYT
TRBD1,TRBV4-2,ASSEGQGTTNEKLF
NA,TRBV4-1,ASSRGGSNYEQY
TRBD2,TRBV2,ASSDSRDYAYEQY
NA,TRBV7-9,ASSLRVNQPQH
NA,TRBV11-2,ASSLVWQDEAF
NA,TRBV7-9,ASSLQGQGSGNTEAF
TRBD1,TRBV6-5,ASLKSGQGNEQY
NA,TRBV6-5,ASSQEGRTDTQY
NA,TRBV19,ASSDSEGVNQPQH